Each of the 18 T cell receptor beta chains below was sequenced from the same sample in a study of blood T cell repertoires in COVID-19. Profiled with immunoSEQ multiplex PCR; TCRdb holds only in-frame clones, not every one. This sample has roughly 170,000 clones, with around four fifths found just once. Sequencing input: PBMCs or T cells enriched from blood (not recorded which). These receptors were taken from a woman aged 45-65 years in a cohort exposed to, infected with or recovered from COVID-19 (not recorded which).

This clone has only one observation. The CDR3 nucleotides are TGCGCCAGCAGCTTGGGCCAGCGTGAGGGTGAGCAGTTCTTC. This encodes CASSLGQREGEQFF. J is TRBJ2-1 and V is TRBV5-1; TRBD2 is a possible D gene (5 bases). V was pared by 0 bases and J by 9 bases, with 13 bases between. The CDR3 spans 14 residues. Germline CDR1 reads SGHRS; CDR2 reads YFSETQ.

The chain uses TRBV5-1 and TRBJ1-2; unclear D gene. V gave up 2 bases and J gave up 3 bases, with 11 bases separating them. This CDR3 has 14 amino acids. The germline gives CDR1 SGHRS, CDR2 YFSETQ. This chain's CDR3 is CASSLEGLDYGYTF. Here the CDR3 DNA reads TGCGCCAGCAGCTTAGAGGGATTGGACTATGGCTACACCTTC.

The genes are TRBV3-1 (or the pseudogene TRBV3-2) and TRBJ2-1; D is possibly TRBD2 (5 bases). The CDR3 extends over 14 amino acids. The germline V and J ends were trimmed by 1 base and 3 bases, with 7 bases remaining between them. Germline V gene lookup returns CDR1 LGHDT and CDR2 YNNKEL (reference sequence). CDR3 sequence reads: CASSQGGSYNEQFF. As DNA, the CDR3 is TGTGCCAGCAGCCAAGGAGGGAGCTACAATGAGCAGTTCTTC.

The chain combines TRBV11-2 with TRBJ1-6, with D possibly matching TRBD1 (5 bases). V was cut by 5 bases and J by 7 bases, with 12 bases left in between. The CDR3 covers 14 residues. Germline CDR1 SGHAT, CDR2 FQNNGV. CDR3 residues: CASSDRNTNSPLHF. Written as DNA, the CDR3 is TGTGCCAGCAGCGACAGAAACACCAATTCACCCCTCCACTTT.

The V and J genes are TRBV4-1 and TRBJ2-3; 10 bases fit TRBD2. V lost 0 bases, J lost 0 bases, and 15 bases stayed unmatched. The CDR3 is 21 amino acids. Germline V lookup: CDR1 MGHRA, CDR2 YSYEKL. The CDR3 bases are TGCGCCAGCAGCCAAGATGGGCTAGCGGGGGCCACAATCTCTAGCACAGATACGCAGTATTTT. Translation gives CASSQDGLAGATISSTDTQYF.

V usage is TRBV5-6 and J usage is TRBJ2-7; D is possibly TRBD1 (6 bases). The CDR3 spans 12 residues. CDR1 and CDR2 from the germline V gene are SGHDT and YYEEEE. V was pared by 4 bases and J by 9 bases, with 14 bases between. The CDR3 reads CASSRDRRGQYF. The DNA for the CDR3 is TGTGCCAGCAGCCGAGACAGGCGAGGGCAGTACTTC.

The V call is TRBV19, the J call TRBJ1-2, with TRBD1 matching 7 bases. V lost 7 bases and J lost 2; bases outside the gene matches: 10. The CDR3 sequence is 15 residues long. Germline CDR1 and CDR2: LNHDA and SQIVND (reference sequence). The CDR3 protein is CASNLRDRINYGYTF. CDR3 nucleotide sequence: TGTGCCAGTAACCTCCGGGACAGAATCAACTATGGCTACACCTTC.

A single count supports this clone. The J gene is TRBJ2-3, the V gene TRBV7-3; D may be TRBD2 (5 bases). CDR1 and CDR2 from the germline V gene are SGHTA and FQGTGA. CDR3 length equals 13 residues. The germline V and J ends were trimmed by 3 bases and 3 bases, with 7 bases remaining between them. For the CDR3, the DNA is TGTGCCAGCAGCTTGGGGAGAACAGATACGCAGTATTTT. It is translated as CASSLGRTDTQYF.

The CDR3 sequence is CASGKGSGITDTQYF. Here the CDR3 DNA reads TGTGCCAGCGGAAAGGGTAGCGGGATCACAGATACGCAGTATTTT. The rearrangement uses TRBV5-4 and TRBJ2-3, with 8 bases that match TRBD2. With V trimmed by 7 bases and J by 2 bases, 9 bases remained unmatched. CDR1 and CDR2 from the germline V gene are SGHNT and YYREEE (reference sequence). There are 15 residues in the CDR3.

The CDR3 is CASNSLGGAYEQYF. CDR3 nucleotide sequence: TGTGCCAGCAATTCACTAGGGGGGGCATACGAGCAGTACTTC. The gene calls are TRBV28 and TRBJ2-7, with D possibly being TRBD2 (7 bases). This CDR3 has 14 amino acids. Trimming shortened V by 7 bases and J by 4 bases, and 17 bases separated the two germline ends. CDR1 MDHEN and CDR2 SYDVKM come from the germline V gene.

This chain connects TRBV28 to TRBJ2-3; TRBD1 aligns across 9 bases. There are 16 residues in the CDR3. Germline V lookup: CDR1 MDHEN, CDR2 SYDVKM. Trimming at V came to 3 bases and at J to 3 bases, leaving 7 bases not matched to a gene. CDR3 amino acids: CASSFLSGQGTDTQYF. The CDR3 bases are TGTGCCAGCAGTTTCTTATCGGGACAGGGTACAGATACGCAGTATTTT.

V is TRBV28 and J is TRBJ1-2; D remains ambiguous. Germline assignment: CDR1 MDHEN and CDR2 SYDVKM. V lost 3 bases and J lost 4, with 9 bases in between. The CDR3 consists of 13 residues. The CDR3 loop is CASSLQEGYGYTF. CDR3 sequence (DNA): TGTGCCAGCAGTTTGCAGGAGGGCTATGGCTACACCTTC.

J is TRBJ1-6 and V is TRBV25-1; 8 nucleotides align to TRBD1. Germline-derived CDR1 and CDR2 are MGHDK and SYGVNS. The CDR3 is 18 amino acids. V gave up 6 bases and J gave up 0 bases; unmatched junction bases: 10. CDR3 sequence: CASRAPDRGYSYNSPLHF. The CDR3 DNA reads TGTGCCAGCAGGGCCCCCGACAGGGGATACTCCTATAATTCACCCCTCCACTTT.

The chain employs TRBV4-2 and TRBJ1-5, with no clear D. Between the trimmed V and J ends, which lost 0 bases and 7 bases, there was a span of 7 bases. Germline V CDR1 and CDR2: LGHNA, YNFKEQ. The CDR3 consists of 13 residues. CDR3 loop: CASSQELKQPQHF. DNA of the CDR3: TGTGCCAGCAGCCAAGAATTAAAACAGCCCCAGCATTTT.

This chain links TRBV5-1 with TRBJ2-3, with D possibly being TRBD2 (6 bases). The CDR3 is 15 amino acids. Germline lookup yields CDR1 SGHRS and CDR2 YFSETQ. Trimming removed 0 bases at V and 1 base at J, with 9 bases between. CDR3 DNA: TGCGCCAGCAGCTTGGTAACGGGAGGCACAGATACGCAGTATTTT. Translating it yields CASSLVTGGTDTQYF.

The J gene is TRBJ2-1, the V gene TRBV2, with D perhaps matching TRBD2 (6 bases). V was trimmed by 4 bases and J by 9 bases, leaving 16 bases between them. Per germline, CDR1 SNHLY and CDR2 FYNNEI. This CDR3 has 14 amino acids. CDR3 sequence: CASSGVGGNGEQFF. In DNA, the CDR3 is TGTGCCAGCAGTGGGGTTGGAGGGAATGGTGAGCAGTTCTTC.

This clone was detected only once. The chain has TRBV10-3 and TRBJ2-5; D possibly corresponds to TRBD2 (5 bases). This CDR3 has 14 amino acids. V lost 2 bases and J 4 bases, leaving 11 bases between the germline ends. In germline, CDR1 is ENHRY, CDR2 SYGVKD. The chain's CDR3 is CAISERAEVETQYF. The CDR3 DNA reads TGTGCCATCAGTGAGAGGGCGGAGGTAGAGACCCAGTACTTC.

The chain uses TRBV28 and TRBJ2-1; TRBD2 agrees at 11 bases. The CDR3 runs to 19 residues. Germline V CDR1 and CDR2: MDHEN, SYDVKM. J was trimmed by 6 bases and V by 5 bases; bases with no gene match: 18. The CDR3 sequence is CASSTGLAEGKNVGNEQFF. DNA of the CDR3: TGTGCCAGCAGTACGGGACTAGCGGAGGGCAAAAATGTGGGCAATGAGCAGTTCTTC.